A selection of T cell receptor beta chains follows, all from one sample in a study of CD8+ T cells in alopecia areata. The protocol was immunoSEQ multiplex PCR, while the TCRdb copy is restricted to in-frame clones and leaves out a portion. The sample holds under 300,000 clones, 60% seen once. The sequences come from CD4+ T cells sorted from blood, collected around week 54, from a patient treated with tofacitinib. Receptor source: a human donor with alopecia areata. Both conserved end residues are part of each CDR3. A D gene is named only where the DNA matches it firmly. Size tells how often a clone was seen (once, few, many) or the class of an expanded clone, and some rows leave it out.

clone_size: -; d_call: TRBD2; v_call: TRBV6-1; j_call: TRBJ2-7; cdr3_nt: TGTGCCAGCAGTGAAAGTTCGAGACTAGCGACTGCCGAGCAGTACTTC; cdr3_aa: CASSESSRLATAEQYF
clone_size: -; d_call: TRBD1; v_call: TRBV2; j_call: TRBJ1-1; cdr3_nt: TGTGCCAGCAGTGAAACCCGGACAGGATCGAACACTGAAGCTTTCTTT; cdr3_aa: CASSETRTGSNTEAFF
clone_size: few; d_call: TRBD1; v_call: TRBV29-1; j_call: TRBJ2-3; cdr3_nt: TGCAGCGTCGGAGGGACAGGGACAGATACGCAGTATTTT; cdr3_aa: CSVGGTGTDTQYF
clone_size: -; d_call: -; v_call: TRBV5-1; j_call: TRBJ1-1; cdr3_nt: TGCGCCAGCAGCTTGGCACGGGTGAACACTGAAGCTTTCTTT; cdr3_aa: CASSLARVNTEAFF
clone_size: few; d_call: -; v_call: TRBV29-1; j_call: TRBJ2-7; cdr3_nt: TGCAGCTTCATCCGGGGAGCCTACGAGCAGTACTTC; cdr3_aa: CSFIRGAYEQYF
clone_size: -; d_call: TRBD1; v_call: TRBV27; j_call: TRBJ2-3; cdr3_nt: TGTGCCAGCCGTCCGAGGACAGGGCCGACAGATACGCAGTATTTT; cdr3_aa: CASRPRTGPTDTQYF
clone_size: -; d_call: -; v_call: TRBV5-1; j_call: TRBJ2-7; cdr3_nt: TGCGCCAGCAGACTCGGGGAGGTCTACGAGCAGTACTTC; cdr3_aa: CASRLGEVYEQYF
clone_size: few; d_call: -; v_call: TRBV7-2; j_call: TRBJ2-7; cdr3_nt: TGTGCCAGCAGCTTGACGGGGAGGTCCTACGAGCAGTACTTC; cdr3_aa: CASSLTGRSYEQYF
clone_size: -; d_call: TRBD2; v_call: TRBV19; j_call: TRBJ2-3; cdr3_nt: TGTGCCAGTAGACCTAGCGGGGGGCCTTCAGATACGCAGTATTTT; cdr3_aa: CASRPSGGPSDTQYF
clone_size: -; d_call: -; v_call: TRBV10-3; j_call: TRBJ1-1; cdr3_nt: TGTGCCATCAGTGAACCGGGGTCCGCAGGAAGGGGCACTGAAGCTTTCTTT; cdr3_aa: CAISEPGSAGRGTEAFF
clone_size: -; d_call: TRBD1; v_call: TRBV30; j_call: TRBJ1-2; cdr3_nt: TGTGCCTGGACCGGGACAGGGTCTGGCTACACCTTC; cdr3_aa: CAWTGTGSGYTF
clone_size: -; d_call: TRBD1; v_call: TRBV29-1; j_call: TRBJ1-1; cdr3_nt: TGCAGCGGCAGGGGGTCACGAACTGAAGCTTTCTTT; cdr3_aa: CSGRGSRTEAFF
clone_size: -; d_call: -; v_call: TRBV18; j_call: TRBJ2-7; cdr3_nt: TGTGCCAGCTCACCGAGGGCGAGTACCTACGAGCAGTACTTC; cdr3_aa: CASSPRASTYEQYF
clone_size: -; d_call: TRBD1; v_call: TRBV6-6; j_call: TRBJ2-7; cdr3_nt: TGTGCCAGCAGTTACGCGCCCGGGACAGGGGGGGGCGAGCAGTACTTC; cdr3_aa: CASSYAPGTGGGEQYF
clone_size: few; d_call: -; v_call: TRBV15; j_call: TRBJ2-7; cdr3_nt: TGTGCCACCAGCAGTCCCTGGGGCTACGAGCAGTACTTC; cdr3_aa: CATSSPWGYEQYF
clone_size: -; d_call: TRBD1; v_call: TRBV4-1; j_call: TRBJ2-3; cdr3_nt: TGCGCCAGCAGCCAAGGACAAACAGGGGCCCACACAGATACGCAGTATTTT; cdr3_aa: CASSQGQTGAHTDTQYF
clone_size: -; d_call: TRBD2; v_call: TRBV5-1; j_call: TRBJ2-3; cdr3_nt: TGCGCCAGCAGCTTCGGACTAGCGGGGGCCCACACAGATACGCAGTATTTT; cdr3_aa: CASSFGLAGAHTDTQYF
clone_size: -; d_call: -; v_call: TRBV2; j_call: TRBJ2-7; cdr3_nt: TGTGCCAGCAGTGTCTACGAGCAGTACTTC; cdr3_aa: CASSVYEQYF
clone_size: few; d_call: -; v_call: TRBV11-2; j_call: TRBJ1-1; cdr3_nt: TGTGCCAGCAGCTCCGCCTCCAGGGTACCTGAAGCTTTCTTT; cdr3_aa: CASSSASRVPEAFF
clone_size: -; d_call: -; v_call: TRBV29-1; j_call: TRBJ1-2; cdr3_nt: TGCAGCGTTGGGGTGGCGGAGGCAGGCTACACCTTC; cdr3_aa: CSVGVAEAGYTF
clone_size: -; d_call: TRBD1; v_call: TRBV11-3; j_call: TRBJ2-1; cdr3_nt: TGTGCCAGCAGTTCCCCGGGACAGGGGTACAATGAGCAGTTCTTC; cdr3_aa: CASSSPGQGYNEQFF
clone_size: -; d_call: TRBD2; v_call: TRBV30; j_call: TRBJ2-3; cdr3_nt: TGTGCCTGGAGTGTGGGAGGGTCTAGCACAGATACGCAGTATTTT; cdr3_aa: CAWSVGGSSTDTQYF
clone_size: few; d_call: -; v_call: TRBV29-1; j_call: TRBJ2-3; cdr3_nt: TGCAGCGCTAGGGGGGCGGACACAGATACGCAGTATTTT; cdr3_aa: CSARGADTDTQYF
clone_size: few; d_call: -; v_call: TRBV29-1; j_call: TRBJ2-3; cdr3_nt: TGCAGCTCAATCGCCGCGGGCACAGATACGCAGTATTTT; cdr3_aa: CSSIAAGTDTQYF
clone_size: -; d_call: -; v_call: TRBV7-8; j_call: TRBJ1-5; cdr3_nt: TGTGCCAGCAGCCCCGCAGGGAGTAGCAATCAGCCCCAGCATTTT; cdr3_aa: CASSPAGSSNQPQHF
clone_size: -; d_call: -; v_call: TRBV29-1; j_call: TRBJ2-7; cdr3_nt: TGCAGCGTCGCCCAGGGGATCTACGAGCAGTACTTC; cdr3_aa: CSVAQGIYEQYF
clone_size: -; d_call: TRBD1; v_call: TRBV29-1; j_call: TRBJ1-1; cdr3_nt: TGCAGCGTAAGGGGGCTTCTTGTCACTGAAGCTTTCTTT; cdr3_aa: CSVRGLLVTEAFF
clone_size: -; d_call: -; v_call: TRBV7-3; j_call: TRBJ2-2; cdr3_nt: TGTGCCAGCAGTGAGGCTGGGGGCAGTTCGGGCACCGGGGAGCTGTTTTTT; cdr3_aa: CASSEAGGSSGTGELFF
clone_size: -; d_call: -; v_call: TRBV5-1; j_call: TRBJ1-5; cdr3_nt: TGCGCCAGCAGCCCGGTATTTGGTCAGCCCCAGCATTTT; cdr3_aa: CASSPVFGQPQHF
clone_size: -; d_call: -; v_call: TRBV5-1; j_call: TRBJ1-1; cdr3_nt: TGCGCCAGCAGCGGCGGGGGAGACAGCACTGAAGCTTTCTTT; cdr3_aa: CASSGGGDSTEAFF
clone_size: -; d_call: -; v_call: TRBV6-5; j_call: TRBJ2-2; cdr3_nt: TGTGCCAGCAGGCTAGGGGTGGCCGGGGAGCTGTTTTTT; cdr3_aa: CASRLGVAGELFF
clone_size: -; d_call: -; v_call: TRBV2; j_call: TRBJ2-7; cdr3_nt: TGTGCCAGCAAAGCACAGGGCCCATCCTACGAGCAGTACTTC; cdr3_aa: CASKAQGPSYEQYF
clone_size: few; d_call: -; v_call: TRBV4-3; j_call: TRBJ2-7; cdr3_nt: TGCGCCAGCAGCCAAGATTCCCAGGGAAGGTACGAGCAGTACTTC; cdr3_aa: CASSQDSQGRYEQYF
clone_size: few; d_call: -; v_call: TRBV5-8; j_call: TRBJ2-6; cdr3_nt: TGTGCCAGCAGCTTGGGAACGGTCTCTGGGGCCAACGTCCTGACTTTC; cdr3_aa: CASSLGTVSGANVLTF
clone_size: -; d_call: -; v_call: TRBV6-5; j_call: TRBJ2-7; cdr3_nt: TGTGCCAGCAGATTCCTGATACAGGCGTTGAACGAGCAGTACTTC; cdr3_aa: CASRFLIQALNEQYF